A selection of T cell receptor beta chains follows, all from one sample in a study of post-analysis software for immune sequencing data. TCRdb reprocessed the PCR reads with MiXCR, giving one entry per CDR3 protein. The profile covers about 540,000 distinct CDR3 sequences, with roughly 34% appearing a single time and 6% taken by the ten largest. The source material was blood. These receptors were obtained from a girl aged 2 to 17 with multiple sclerosis. CDR3s include the opening cysteine and the closing phenylalanine or tryptophan. The D gene is left open where the match is weak. The size entry is marked missing in some rows and otherwise reads once, few, many or a size class.

v_call	clone_size	d_call	j_call	cdr3_nt	cdr3_aa
TRBV24-1	-	-	TRBJ1-1	TGTGCCACCAGTGAATCGGGGGCTGAAGCTTTCTTT	CATSESGAEAFF
TRBV5-1	-	-	TRBJ2-5	TGCGCCAGCAGCTTGGCCGGGATAGAGACCCAGTACTTC	CASSLAGIETQYF
TRBV9	-	TRBD2	TRBJ2-2	TGTGCCAGCAGCCCTCAAGCGGGGGGCGACACCGGGGAGCTGTTTTTT	CASSPQAGGDTGELFF
TRBV20-1	few	-	TRBJ2-1	TGCAGTGCTATACGGGGGATGCAGTTCTTC	CSAIRGMQFF
TRBV6-8	-	-	TRBJ2-7	TGTGCCAGCAGTTACTCGGGGTCCTACGAGCAGTACTTC	CASSYSGSYEQYF
TRBV5-5	-	-	TRBJ1-1	TGTGCCAGCAGCTTGGCGGGACTGGTCACTGAAGCTTTCTTT	CASSLAGLVTEAFF
TRBV5-1	-	-	TRBJ2-3	TGCGCCAGCCGGCAGCCGAGCACAGATACGCAGTATTTT	CASRQPSTDTQYF
TRBV7-6	few	TRBD1	TRBJ2-5	TGTGCCAGCAGCTGGGGACAGGTGGAGACCCAGTACTTC	CASSWGQVETQYF
TRBV12-5	few	-	TRBJ2-1	TGTGCTAGTGGTTTCGGACAGGCGGGGAATGAGCAGTTCTTC	CASGFGQAGNEQFF
TRBV7-2	few	-	TRBJ2-1	TGTGCCAGCAGCCCACGTATAAACAATGAGCAGTTCTTC	CASSPRINNEQFF
TRBV4-1	few	TRBD2	TRBJ2-3	TGCGCCAGCAGCCAAGGAGAGCGGGGGTTCACAGATACGCAGTATTTT	CASSQGERGFTDTQYF
TRBV29-1	-	-	TRBJ2-1	TGCAGCGTTGAAGGTTTACGGGGAGATAATGAGCAGTTCTTC	CSVEGLRGDNEQFF
TRBV5-1	-	TRBD1	TRBJ2-7	TGCGCCAGCAGCTTGGGACAGGGGGCGGTTGAGCAGTACTTC	CASSLGQGAVEQYF
TRBV11-2	few	-	TRBJ1-2	TGTGCCAGCAGCCCGGGACCCGCTAACTATGGCTACACCTTC	CASSPGPANYGYTF
TRBV5-1	few	-	TRBJ2-5	TGCGCCAGCAGCTCCCACCCGGGGAAGCAAATTATAGAGACCCAGTACTTC	CASSSHPGKQIIETQYF
TRBV2	-	-	TRBJ2-1	TGTGCCAGCGTCGGGGGTGCGGGGTTTTATGAGCAGTTCTTC	CASVGGAGFYEQFF
TRBV6-5	-	-	TRBJ1-1	TGTGCCAGCAGCTACTCGTCGGGTGAGGCTTTCTTT	CASSYSSGEAFF
TRBV6-5	few	TRBD2	TRBJ2-1	TGTGCCAGCAGTTACTCTCCCCGGGGGGGTCACAATGAGCAGTTCTTC	CASSYSPRGGHNEQFF
TRBV5-1	-	-	TRBJ2-1	TGCACCAGCAGTAAAGGAGATGAGCAGTTCTTC	CTSSKGDEQFF
TRBV20-1	-	TRBD1	TRBJ2-4	TGCAGTGCCCCGACAGGGGGCAAAAACATTCAGTACTTC	CSAPTGGKNIQYF
TRBV24-1	-	-	TRBJ2-1	TGTGCCAACGCGTCCAATGAGCAGTTCTTC	CANASNEQFF
TRBV7-9	-	TRBD2	TRBJ2-1	TGTGCCAGCAGCTTATTGGCAGGACGGACTAGCGGGGATGAGCAGTTCTTC	CASSLLAGRTSGDEQFF
TRBV7-8	-	-	TRBJ1-4	TGTGCCAGCAGCTTAAACCAGGGACCAACTAATGAAAAACTGTTTTTT	CASSLNQGPTNEKLFF
TRBV5-1	-	-	TRBJ1-2	TGCGCCAGCAGCTTGATAAAGGGAGGAGGATATGGCTACACCTTC	CASSLIKGGGYGYTF
TRBV27	-	-	TRBJ1-5	TGTGCCAGCAGTGACCGATTAAGTGGTCAGCCCCAGCATTTT	CASSDRLSGQPQHF
TRBV7-2	-	TRBD2	TRBJ2-1	TGTGCCAGCAGCCCGAGCGGGAGGGCCGGGCAGTTCTTC	CASSPSGRAGQFF
TRBV5-1	few	TRBD2	TRBJ2-3	TGCGCCAGCAGCTTGGGCACTAGCGGGGGGCATACGCAGTATTTT	CASSLGTSGGHTQYF
TRBV29-1	-	-	TRBJ2-5	TGCAACGTTGCAGGGGGGGGCTCGGAGACCCAGTACTTC	CNVAGGGSETQYF
TRBV15	-	TRBD2	TRBJ2-2	TGTGCCACCAGCAGAGATCCCGGGAGGACCACCGGGGAGCTGTTTTTT	CATSRDPGRTTGELFF
TRBV12-3/TRBV12-4	few	TRBD2	TRBJ2-3	TGTGCCAGCAGCCGGGCCCTTAGCGGGGGGGCACGAGATACGCAGTATTTT	CASSRALSGGARDTQYF
TRBV24-1	-	-	TRBJ2-1	TGTGCCACCAGGGGGGTTTCCGATGAGCAGTTCTTC	CATRGVSDEQFF
TRBV25-1	-	TRBD2	TRBJ2-7	TGTGCCAGCAGTCGGGGGGGACGTTCCTACGAGCAGTACTTC	CASSRGGRSYEQYF
TRBV7-2	-	-	TRBJ2-1	TGTGCCAGCAGCTTGGGGGCTAGCAGATCGAATGAGCAGTTCTTC	CASSLGASRSNEQFF
TRBV6-1	-	TRBD1	TRBJ2-1	TGTGCCAGCAGTAATCGACAGGGGAATGAGCAGTTCTTC	CASSNRQGNEQFF
TRBV6-4	once	-	TRBJ2-7	TGTGCCAGCAGCCCTTTGGGGGTGAACGCCTACGAGCAGTACTTC	CASSPLGVNAYEQYF
TRBV12-3/TRBV12-4	many	-	TRBJ2-3	TGTGCCAGCAGTTCAGGGGTTGCAGATACGCAGTATTTT	CASSSGVADTQYF
TRBV6-1	few	TRBD1	TRBJ1-6	TGTGCCAGCAGTGGGCGACAGGGCCATAATTCACCCCTCCACTTT	CASSGRQGHNSPLHF
TRBV20-1	few	TRBD1	TRBJ2-1	TGCAGTGCCGAGCCAGGACAGGGAATCCACAATGAGCAGTTCTTC	CSAEPGQGIHNEQFF
TRBV6-5	-	-	TRBJ1-2	TGTGCCAGCAGTTACTCGAGTAGAGGGGTCTATGGCTACACCTTC	CASSYSSRGVYGYTF
TRBV20-1	-	-	TRBJ1-6	TGCAGTGCTAGAGATCAAGGGGGTTTAACAGGATCCTATAATTCACCCCTCCACTTT	CSARDQGGLTGSYNSPLHF
TRBV11-3	few	-	TRBJ2-1	TGTGCCAGCAGCTTAAATAATGGCAGGTACAATGAGCAGTTCTTC	CASSLNNGRYNEQFF